These 24 T cell receptor beta chains were sequenced from one sample in a study of molecular identifiers for immune sequencing clone quantification. TCRdb used MiXCR to reprocess the PCR reads, holding one entry per CDR3 protein. The sample has about 640,000 distinct CDR3 sequences; just under 20% are singletons. Source material: naive CD8+ T cells from blood, with Jurkat cell RNA spiked in. Subset given: FACS-sorted CD8+CD4-CCR7+CD45RA+ naive T cells. The origin of the receptors is a human donor in good health. Some libraries in this study had Jurkat cell RNA spiked in.

This clonotype was seen at least ten times. The CDR3 loop reads CASSQPDRGYYEQYF. The DNA of the CDR3 is TGCGCCAGCAGTCAACCTGACAGGGGGTACTACGAGCAGTACTTC. The chain is built from TRBV5-1 and TRBJ2-7; TRBD1 aligns across 9 bases. The CDR3 runs 15 residues. CDR1 and CDR2 from the germline V gene are SGHRS and YFSETQ. V was pared by 5 bases and J by 3 bases, with 9 bases of the junction left unmatched.

This clonotype was found a few times. The genes are TRBV30 and TRBJ2-2; 7 positions agree with TRBD2. Trimming removed 2 bases from V and 1 base from J; junction bases left unmatched: 4. The germline CDR1 and CDR2 sequences are GTSNPN and SVGIG (reference sequence). The CDR3 is 15 amino acids. The CDR3 spells CAWSIAGENTGELFF. CDR3 DNA: TGTGCCTGGAGTATCGCGGGGGAGAACACCGGGGAGCTGTTTTTT.

A few counts support this clonotype. This sequence is one base from a far larger clone and is likely a read error. The V gene is TRBV29-1, the J gene TRBJ1-1; no definite D call. The CDR3 is made up of 11 amino acids. The germline V gene has CDR1 SQVTM and CDR2 ANQGSEA. The CDR3 reads CSVVLNTEALF. The CDR3 DNA sequence: TGCAGCGTTGTTTTGAACACTGAAGCTCTCTTT.

This clonotype showed up many times. The gene calls are TRBV5-6 and TRBJ2-7; D gene ambiguous. From germline, CDR1 is SGHDT and CDR2 YYEEEE. The CDR3 totals 13 residues. The V and J ends lost 0 bases and 7 bases respectively, with 11 bases between them. The CDR3 loop is CASSLVGRWEQYF. CDR3 nucleotide sequence: TGTGCCAGCAGCTTGGTCGGTCGCTGGGAGCAGTACTTC.

Of note for this clonotype: An end of the junction differs from the germline gene, which may be a read error. The chain is built from TRBV15 and TRBJ1-1; tentative D call: TRBD1 (5 bases). Germline V gives CDR1 LNHNV, CDR2 YYDKDF (reference sequence). The CDR3 loop spans 15 amino acids. As DNA, the CDR3 is TGTGCCACCAGCAGAGAATTTACAGGATTGACTGGAGCTTTCTTT. Translating gives CATSREFTGLTGAFF.

On this clonotype: This may stem from a read error, because a much larger clone lies one nucleotide away. The genes are TRBV11-3 and TRBJ2-1, with D perhaps matching TRBD2 (5 bases). The V gene's germline CDR1 is SGHNT and CDR2 YENEEA. The CDR3 consists of 15 residues. The CDR3 DNA reads as TGTGCCAGCAGCTTCGGAGGACTGTCCTGCAATGAGCAGTTCTTC. It translates to CASSFGGLSCNEQFF.

This clonotype was counted many times. The chain joins TRBV2 to TRBJ2-7; D ambiguous. The CDR3 runs to 18 residues. The V and J ends lost 0 bases and 6 bases respectively, with 24 bases between them. CDR1 and CDR2 (germline): SNHLY, FYNNEI. The CDR3 loop is CASSEAFAPTRSKGEQYF. The CDR3 coding sequence is TGTGCCAGCAGTGAAGCCTTTGCCCCAACCCGTTCGAAGGGCGAGCAGTACTTC.

This clonotype was seen only a few times. It may be a read error: a sequence one base away is much more abundant. V gene TRBV28 combines with J gene TRBJ1-4; TRBD1 matches at 9 bases. Per the germline V gene, CDR1 is MDHEN and CDR2 is SYDVKM. CDR3 size: 16 residues. CDR3 nucleotides: TGTGCCAGCAGCCTAAACAGGGGGCGGAGTAATGAAAGACTGTTTTTT. Protein product: CASSLNRGRSNERLFF.

This clonotype was recorded many times. The chain couples TRBV28 to TRBJ1-2; no clear D. The ends were cut back, 10 bases at V and 3 bases at J, with 24 bases in the middle. The CDR3 has 16 amino acids. Per the germline V gene, CDR1 is MDHEN and CDR2 is SYDVKM. CDR3 sequence (DNA): TGTGCCACCACTGAAGGTAACCGGGGTGCGCACTATGGCTACACCTTC. As protein: CATTEGNRGAHYGYTF.

This clonotype occurred a few times. The junction shows a germline mismatch at one end, possibly a read error. V gene TRBV5-6 combines with J gene TRBJ2-7, with 7 positions matching TRBD1. The V gene's germline CDR1 is SGHDT and CDR2 YYEEEE. The CDR3 contains 15 residues. The CDR3 loop is CASSYGTAPSYEEYF. The CDR3 region has the DNA TGTGCCAGCAGCTATGGGACAGCCCCTTCCTACGAGGAGTACTTC.

This clonotype was seen ten or more times. In nucleotides, the CDR3 is TGTGCCAGCAGCTTAAAACAGAAGTACCAAGAGACCCAGTACTTC. Protein product: CASSLKQKYQETQYF. The chain links TRBV7-8 to TRBJ2-5; no clear D gene. CDR1 and CDR2 from the germline V gene are SGHVS and FQNEAQ. Trimming left V 2 bases short and J 0 bases short, with 10 bases between. The CDR3 has 15 amino acids.

This clonotype was seen at least ten times. J is TRBJ1-2 and V is TRBV12-3 or TRBV12-4; D call uncertain. The length of the CDR3 is 11 residues. Trimming shortened V by 3 bases and J by 7 bases, and 6 bases separated the two germline ends. CDR3 DNA: TGTGCCAGCAGTTTTTCCTTTGGCTACACCTTC. Protein product: CASSFSFGYTF.

Details on this clonotype: A read error may account for a junction end that differs from germline. The rearrangement joins TRBV9 to TRBJ1-1; the D is unclear. Germline V gene data show CDR1 as SGDLS and CDR2 as YYNGEE. CDR3 length equals 13 residues. For the CDR3, the DNA is TGTGCCAGCTGCGTTAGGGAAGACACTGAAGCTTTCTTT. Its translation is CASCVREDTEAFF. The full variable domain, with the rest looked up from reference TRBV9 and TRBJ1-1, is DSGVTQTPKHLITATGQRVTLRCSPRSGDLSVYWYQQSLDQGLQFLIQYYNGEERAKGNILERFSAQQFPDLHSELNLSSLELGDSALYFCASCVREDTEAFFGQGTRLTVV.

This clonotype was counted once. The rearrangement links TRBV4-1 to TRBJ2-1; tentative D call: TRBD2 (6 bases). Looked up from germline, CDR1 is MGHRA and CDR2 is YSYEKL. V was shortened by 2 bases and J by 8 bases, with 19 bases between the two germline ends. CDR3 size: 16 residues. CDR3 sequence reads: CASSQRGLWGVDEQFF. The CDR3 nucleotides read TGCGCCAGCAGCCAACGGGGACTCTGGGGGGTGGATGAGCAGTTCTTC.

This clonotype was observed at least ten times. This chain links TRBV6-5 with TRBJ2-2; D is unclear. The CDR3 totals 13 residues. Germline CDR1 reads MNHEY; CDR2 reads SVGAGI. The ends were cut back, 0 bases at V and 7 bases at J, with 6 bases in the middle. The CDR3 region has the DNA TGTGCCAGCAGTTACTCGGTGGTCGGGGAGCTGTTTTTT. This gives the protein CASSYSVVGELFF.

Concerning this clonotype itself: Its ends do not fully match the called genes, so a read error is possible. The chain links TRBV5-6 to TRBJ1-1; 9 bases fit TRBD1. CDR1 is SGHDT and CDR2 is YYEEEE in the germline V gene. This CDR3 has 16 residues. The CDR3 region is CASSGGQGSMNTEASF. The DNA for the CDR3 is TGTGCCAGCAGCGGGGGACAGGGCAGTATGAACACCGAAGCTTCCTTT.

This clonotype occurred many times. The V gene is TRBV6-2 or TRBV6-3, the J gene TRBJ2-7; weak D call: TRBD2 (5 bases). With 0 bases removed from V and 11 bases from J, the gap between germline ends came to 11 bases. CDR3 length: 12 residues. Germline V gives CDR1 MNHEY, CDR2 SVGEGT. The CDR3 DNA follows: TGTGCCAGCAGTTACTCCGGGGTAAGCGAGTACTTC. Translated: CASSYSGVSEYF.

This clonotype was seen more than once but under ten times. A much larger clonotype is one base distant, so this may be a read error. The V gene is TRBV7-9, the J gene TRBJ1-4; no clear D gene. Trimming took 5 bases from V and 6 from J, leaving 13 bases between them. The CDR3 has 14 amino acids. The germline V gene has CDR1 SEHNR and CDR2 FQNEAQ (reference sequence). CDR3 coding DNA: TGTGCCAGCAGCACGAAAGGGCGTGATGAAAAACTGTTTTTT. Its protein is CASSTKGRDEKLFF.

This clonotype was found many times. The CDR3 here is CASSHGDYEQYF. Here the CDR3 DNA reads TGTGCCAGCAGCCACGGGGACTACGAGCAGTACTTC. This rearrangement joins TRBV7-9 to TRBJ2-7, with D perhaps matching TRBD2 (5 bases). CDR3 length equals 12 residues. From germline, CDR1 is SEHNR and CDR2 FQNEAQ (reference sequence). V shed 5 bases and J shed 3 bases, with 8 bases lying between them.

On this clonotype: With a much larger clone just one base away, this may be a read error. The chain links TRBV4-3 to TRBJ2-7; 8 bases agree with TRBD1. The J segment lost 2 bases and the V segment lost 9 bases, leaving 6 bases of the junction unmatched. There are 13 residues in the CDR3. Germline CDR1 is LGHNA and CDR2 is YSLEER. CDR3 sequence reads: CARVDRVAYEQYF. CDR3 nucleotide sequence: TGCGCCAGGGTGGACAGGGTCGCCTACGAGCAGTACTTC.

Comment on this clonotype: This may arise from a read error, as a much more abundant clone is one base away. This chain connects TRBV5-6 to TRBJ2-5; 8 positions agree with TRBD1. CDR3 length: 15 amino acids. The germline V gene has CDR1 SGHDT and CDR2 YYEEEE. V shed 4 bases and J 2 bases; nucleotides not matched to a gene: 7. This CDR3 is CASSGGQVDQETQYF. The CDR3 region has the DNA TGTGCCAGCAGCGGGGGACAGGTGGATCAAGAGACCCAGTACTTC.

This clonotype appeared many times. V gene TRBV14 combines with J gene TRBJ1-2; D remains unclear. The V and J ends lost 5 bases and 8 bases respectively, with 15 bases between them. Germline V CDR1 and CDR2: SGHDN, FVKESK. The CDR3 totals 13 residues. CDR3 loop: CASSGSATKGYTF. The DNA for the CDR3 is TGTGCCAGCAGCGGGTCGGCAACTAAAGGCTACACCTTC.

This clonotype has ten or more counts. This chain links TRBV9 with TRBJ2-3; 11 bases are a match to TRBD2. Germline CDR1 is SGDLS and CDR2 is YYNGEE. The CDR3 runs to 15 residues. Germline trimming cut 3 bases from V and 5 bases from J; bases unmatched to any gene: 5. CDR3 coding DNA: TGTGCCAGCAGCGCTGGTGGACTAGCGGGAGATACGCAGTATTTT. Its translation: CASSAGGLAGDTQYF.

At least ten counts were recorded for this clonotype. V gene TRBV4-1 combines with J gene TRBJ2-3; D is ambiguous. The germline V and J ends were trimmed by 1 base and 0 bases, with 14 bases remaining between them. This CDR3 has 17 amino acids. Germline assignment: CDR1 MGHRA and CDR2 YSYEKL. CDR3 in amino acids: CASSQAPGPASTDTQYF. CDR3 bases: TGCGCCAGCAGCCAAGCCCCGGGCCCTGCCAGCACAGATACGCAGTATTTT.